This T cell receptor beta chain was sequenced for a study of PD-L1 blockade in urothelial cancer. Study-level information: Bladder-origin urothelial cancer in males covered most of the roughly 29 patients. Analyses used blood from 3 weeks (second dose) and 6 weeks after treatment start. Points from the study as a whole: Durable-benefit patients showed greater tumor-associated blood clone expansion at 3 weeks.

TCRdb keeps only in-frame clones here, not all; method: immunoSEQ multiplex PCR. The sample has some 100,000 clones; 91% are singletons. Patient disease was locally advanced or metastatic urothelial carcinoma. The table lists this clone with a few counts. As yet, its antigen is unknown. The same CDR3 arises from other DNA sequences in this sample as well. The CDR3 has 14 amino acids. The V end lost 2 bases, the J end lost 2 bases, and 10 bases lay between the germline ends. Germline CDR1 is SGHRS and CDR2 is YFSETQ. The source is an elderly woman with urothelial cancer. The input for sequencing was PBMCs, taken around atezolizumab (anti-PD-L1) treatment. The V call is TRBV5-1, the J call TRBJ1-1, with a tentative D call TRBD1 (6 bases). CDR3 sequence (DNA): TGCGCCAGCAGCTTAGGGGGGGGAAACACTGAAGCTTTCTTT. Amino acids: CASSLGGGNTEAFF. The full variable domain, rest sourced from reference TRBV5-1 and TRBJ1-1, is KAGVTQTPRYLIKTRGQQVTLSCSPISGHRSVSWYQQTPGQGLQFLFEYFSETQRNKGNFPGRFSGRQFSNSRSEMNVSTLELGDSALYLCASSLGGGNTEAFFGQGTRLTVV.